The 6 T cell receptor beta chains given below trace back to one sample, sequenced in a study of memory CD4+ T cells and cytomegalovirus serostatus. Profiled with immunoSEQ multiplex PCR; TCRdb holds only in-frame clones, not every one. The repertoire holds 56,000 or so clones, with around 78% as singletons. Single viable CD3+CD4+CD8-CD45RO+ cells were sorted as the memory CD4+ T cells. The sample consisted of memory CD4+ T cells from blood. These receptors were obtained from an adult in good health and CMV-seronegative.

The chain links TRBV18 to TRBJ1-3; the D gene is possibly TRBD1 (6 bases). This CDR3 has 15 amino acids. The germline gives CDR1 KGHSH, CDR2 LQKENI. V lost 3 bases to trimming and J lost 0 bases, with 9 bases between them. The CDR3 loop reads CASSPGQLSGNTIYF. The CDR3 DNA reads TGTGCCAGCTCACCCGGACAGCTCTCTGGAAACACCATATATTTT.

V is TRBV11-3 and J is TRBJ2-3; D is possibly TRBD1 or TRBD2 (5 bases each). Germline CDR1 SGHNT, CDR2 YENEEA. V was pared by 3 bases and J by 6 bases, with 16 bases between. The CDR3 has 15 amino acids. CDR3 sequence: CASSFGGRSPDTQYF. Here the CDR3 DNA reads TGTGCCAGCAGCTTTGGGGGACGAAGCCCGGATACGCAGTATTTT.

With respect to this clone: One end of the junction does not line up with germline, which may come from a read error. The CDR3 sequence is CASRLVGGNTGELFF. CDR3 sequence (DNA): TGCGCCAGCAGATTGGTCGGAGGGAACACCGGGGAGCTGTTTTTT. The V and J genes are TRBV5-1 and TRBJ2-2, with a weak D call TRBD2 (5 bases). CDR3 length: 15 amino acids. From germline, CDR1 is SGHRS and CDR2 YFSETQ.

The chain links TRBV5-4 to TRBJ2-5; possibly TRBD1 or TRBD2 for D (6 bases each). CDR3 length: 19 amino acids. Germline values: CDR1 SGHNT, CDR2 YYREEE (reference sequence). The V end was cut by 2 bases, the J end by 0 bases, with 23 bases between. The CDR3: CASSLLAKRGGQYQETQYF. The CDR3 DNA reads TGTGCCAGCAGCTTACTAGCTAAGCGTGGGGGCCAGTACCAAGAGACCCAGTACTTC.

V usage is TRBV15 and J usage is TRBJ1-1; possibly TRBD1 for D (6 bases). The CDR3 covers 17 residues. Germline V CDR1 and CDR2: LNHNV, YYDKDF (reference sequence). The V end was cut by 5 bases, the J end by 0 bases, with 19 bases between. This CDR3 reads CATSRGRGRTLNTEAFF. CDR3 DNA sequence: TGTGCCACCAGCCGGGGTCGGGGGCGTACCTTGAACACTGAAGCTTTCTTT.

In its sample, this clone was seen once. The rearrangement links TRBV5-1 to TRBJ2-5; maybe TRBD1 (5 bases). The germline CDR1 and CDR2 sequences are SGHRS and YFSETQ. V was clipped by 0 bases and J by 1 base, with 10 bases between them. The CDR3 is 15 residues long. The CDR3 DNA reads TGCGCCAGCAGCTTGGAAGGGGCCGGCCAAGAGACCCAGTACTTC. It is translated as CASSLEGAGQETQYF.